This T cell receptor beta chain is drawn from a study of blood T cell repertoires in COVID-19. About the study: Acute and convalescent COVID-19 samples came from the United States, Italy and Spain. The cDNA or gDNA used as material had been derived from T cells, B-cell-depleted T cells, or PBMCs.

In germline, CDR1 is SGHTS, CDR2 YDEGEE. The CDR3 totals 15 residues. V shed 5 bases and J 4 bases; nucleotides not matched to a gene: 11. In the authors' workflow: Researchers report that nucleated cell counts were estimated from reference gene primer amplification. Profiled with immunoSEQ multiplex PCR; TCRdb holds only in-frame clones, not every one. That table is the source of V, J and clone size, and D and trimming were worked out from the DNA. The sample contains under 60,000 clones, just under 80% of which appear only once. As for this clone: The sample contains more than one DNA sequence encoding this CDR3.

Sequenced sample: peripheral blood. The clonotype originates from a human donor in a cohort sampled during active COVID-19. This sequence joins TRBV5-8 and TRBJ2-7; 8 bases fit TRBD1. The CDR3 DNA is TGTGCCAGCAGTTTACCGACAGGGGATCGATACGAGCAGTACTTC. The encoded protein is CASSLPTGDRYEQYF.